Presented here are 24 T cell receptor beta chains from one specimen sequenced in a study of tumor-infiltrating lymphocytes in primary liver carcinoma. Joint extraction of RNA and DNA used roughly 19-31 mg of bulk tissue that was unsorted. TCR beta cDNA was made from 400 to 600 ng total RNA with a constant-region primer. Libraries for TCR beta were built through three nested multiplex PCR rounds, which together made up a slightly modified ARM-PCR procedure. The first two PCR rounds used TRBV1-TRBV30 primers with a Cbeta primer, roughly 10 cycles each. TCRdb called the multiplex PCR reads again in MiXCR, with one record for every CDR3 protein. Of 20,000 to 25,000 distinct CDR3 sequences detected, over 75% appear once; the ten largest clones hold roughly 43%. What was sequenced was liver tumor tissue from sampling region 1. Subset in this sample: tumor region T1, superior pole. All receptors come from a woman aged 30 to 39 with primary liver carcinoma and hepatitis B virus infection.

About this clonotype: The junction departs from the called germline gene at one end, perhaps through a read error. The chain combines TRBV6-1 with TRBJ2-7, with D perhaps TRBD1 or TRBD2 (6 bases each). CDR3 length: 14 residues. Germline CDR1 is MNHNS and CDR2 is SASEGT. The CDR3 here is CASSLEGGVYVQYF. The CDR3, as DNA: TGTGCCAGCAGTCTGGAGGGGGGAGTATACGTGCAGTACTTC.

A remark on this clonotype: Possible read error: a much larger clone is one base away. Given the absence of the conserved phenylalanine or tryptophan at the CDR3 end, a read error is likely. V gene TRBV28 combines with J gene TRBJ2-1; D may match TRBD1 or TRBD2 (6 bases each). This CDR3 is 16 amino acids long. Germline V lookup: CDR1 MDHEN, CDR2 SYDVKM. V was clipped by 3 bases and J by 8 bases, with 20 bases between them. CDR3 loop: CASSFQLARGGYEQFL. In DNA, the CDR3 is TGTGCCAGCAGTTTCCAGCTAGCGAGAGGGGGTTATGAGCAGTTCCTC.

Only one count was recorded for this clonotype. In this CDR3 the conserved last residue, phenylalanine or tryptophan, is missing, so a read error is likely. The chain has TRBV11-1 and TRBJ2-7; D gene ambiguous. Germline assignment: CDR1 SGHAT and CDR2 FQDESV (reference sequence). This CDR3 has 12 residues. Here the CDR3 reads CGSLGYLREQYL. CDR3 DNA: TGTGGCAGCTTAGGATACCTCCGCGAGCAGTACTTG.

The genes are TRBV28 and TRBJ2-7; 7 positions match TRBD1. Germline V gene sequence: CDR1 MDHEN, CDR2 SYDVKM. CDR3 length: 14 amino acids. The CDR3 coding sequence is TGTATCAGCAGTTTGGTGAGGGGGCGTAACGAGCAGTACTTC. This codes for CISSLVRGRNEQYF.

Concerning this clonotype: At one boundary the junction diverges from the germline segment, which might be a read error. CDR3 in amino acids: CVSSITGGGSWTYGQYF. CDR3 coding DNA: TGTGTCAGCAGTATCACAGGAGGGGGGTCTTGGACCTACGGGCAGTACTTC. The rearrangement links TRBV11-2 to TRBJ2-7; possibly TRBD1 or TRBD2 for D (6 bases each). CDR1 and CDR2 (germline): SGHAT, FQNNGV. The CDR3 consists of 17 residues.

As to this clonotype: Since no conserved phenylalanine or tryptophan closes the CDR3, a read error is the likely cause. The chain combines TRBV28 with TRBJ2-3, with a possible D match to TRBD1 (5 bases). Germline CDR1 MDHEN, CDR2 SYDVKM. This CDR3 is built from 13 residues. Here the CDR3 reads CSSSFDSADTQYL. CDR3 bases: TGTTCCAGCAGTTTTGACAGCGCTGATACGCAGTATCTT.

This rearrangement joins TRBV4-1 to TRBJ2-5; TRBD2 is a possible D gene (5 bases). The CDR3 has 13 residues. Between the trimmed V and J ends, which lost 0 bases and 7 bases, there was a span of 9 bases. The germline CDR1 and CDR2 sequences are MGHRA and YSYEKL. CDR3 in DNA: TGCGCCAGCAGCCAAGAGAGGGCCGTGACCCAGTACTTC. Translating gives CASSQERAVTQYF.

About this clonotype itself: The junction departs from the called germline gene at one end, perhaps through a read error. The V and J genes are TRBV5-4 and TRBJ2-3; TRBD1 or TRBD2 may be the D gene (6 bases each). Germline V gives CDR1 SGHNT, CDR2 YYREEE (reference sequence). The CDR3 has 18 amino acids. The CDR3 DNA follows: TGTGCCAGCAGTAACCCAGCGGCTAACGGGAGTCGGACAGATATGCAGTATTTT. Translating gives CASSNPAANGSRTDMQYF.

This clonotype was recorded only once. One end of the junction does not line up with germline, which may come from a read error. The rearrangement uses TRBV5-6 and TRBJ1-1; tentative D call: TRBD1 (5 bases). Germline CDR1 is SGHDT and CDR2 is YYEEEE. The CDR3 has 12 amino acids. The CDR3 protein is CASGREDNQAFF. DNA for the CDR3: TGTGCCAGCGGGCGTGAGGACAATCAAGCCTTCTTT.

Notes on this clonotype: Sequence at one end of the junction differs from germline and may be a read error. The chain uses TRBV20-1 and TRBJ2-5; 9 bases are shared with TRBD2. This CDR3 contains 12 residues. Per the germline V gene, CDR1 is DFQATT and CDR2 is SNEGSKA (reference sequence). The CDR3 sequence is CSAGVAGETRYF. DNA of the CDR3: TGCAGTGCCGGAGTAGCGGGAGAGACCCGGTACTTC.

For this clonotype: A much larger clonotype is one base distant, so this may be a read error. This chain joins TRBV20-1 and TRBJ2-7; D not certain. The V and J ends lost 3 bases and 2 bases respectively, with 14 bases between them. The CDR3 totals 14 residues. The V gene's germline CDR1 is DFQATT and CDR2 SNEGSKA (reference sequence). CDR3 amino acids: CSARVGRSPYEQYF. In DNA form, the CDR3 reads TGCAGTGCTAGGGTGGGCAGGTCCCCCTACGAGCAGTACTTC.

The chain combines TRBV28 with TRBJ2-3; TRBD2 aligns across 8 bases. Germline V CDR1 and CDR2: MDHEN, SYDVKM. This CDR3 has 15 amino acids. The ends lost 10 bases at V and 3 bases at J; junction bases unmatched: 12. The CDR3 sequence is CANTRTSLVTDTQYF. The CDR3 coding sequence is TGTGCCAACACTCGGACTAGCTTGGTGACAGATACGCAGTATTTT.

About this clonotype itself: One base away lies a much larger clone, so this may be a sequencing read error. This chain connects TRBV6-2 or TRBV6-3 to TRBJ1-1; D remains unclear. CDR1 is MNHEY and CDR2 is SVGEGT in the germline V gene. The CDR3 runs 13 residues. The CDR3 region is CASFDGLNPEAFF. In DNA, the CDR3 is TGTGCCAGTTTCGACGGTTTGAACCCTGAAGCTTTCTTT.

Turning to this clonotype: One end of the junction fails to match germline, which may point to a read error. The rearrangement uses TRBV11-2 and TRBJ2-7; D ambiguous. CDR1 and CDR2 (germline): SGHAT, FQNNGV. CDR3 length equals 13 residues. CDR3 DNA sequence: TGTGCCAGCAGTCCCTCGAATACGGGCGAGCTGTACTTC. This gives the protein CASSPSNTGELYF.

The chain couples TRBV29-1 to TRBJ2-1; possibly TRBD2 for D (6 bases). Trimming took 6 bases from V and 4 from J, leaving 22 bases between them. The CDR3 totals 16 residues. The germline gives CDR1 SQVTM, CDR2 ANQGSEA. CDR3 region: CSVAPGLTGEYNEQFF. The CDR3 DNA is TGCAGCGTAGCCCCAGGACTAACGGGAGAATACAATGAGCAGTTCTTC.

With regard to this clonotype: Because it lacks the conserved phenylalanine or tryptophan at the end, this CDR3 is likely a read error. This chain joins TRBV11-3 and TRBJ2-1; TRBD2 agrees at 12 bases. The CDR3 totals 14 residues. CDR1 and CDR2 from the germline V gene are SGHNT and YENEEA. This CDR3 is CGSSRLAGAYEQFL. CDR3 DNA sequence: TGTGGCAGCAGCCGACTAGCGGGGGCGTATGAGCAGTTCCTC.

As for this clonotype: The junction departs from germline at one end; a sequencing error may be responsible. The chain links TRBV4-3 to TRBJ2-7; D might be TRBD1 (5 bases). CDR3 length: 15 amino acids. The germline gives CDR1 LGHNA, CDR2 YSLEER. The CDR3 bases are TGCGCCAGCATCCAGCTCCTGGACACCTCCTACGAGCGGTACTTC. This encodes CASIQLLDTSYERYF.

CDR3 bases: TGTGCCAGTAACGAAGTGGGAGCTCAAGATACGCAGTATTTT. This sequence encodes CASNEVGAQDTQYF. The V and J genes are TRBV6-5 and TRBJ2-3, with D maybe TRBD2 (5 bases). Germline-derived CDR1 and CDR2 are MNHEY and SVGAGI. The CDR3 is 14 residues long. With 9 bases removed from V and 5 bases from J, the gap between germline ends came to 18 bases.

About this clonotype itself: Since the CDR3 does not end with the conserved phenylalanine or tryptophan, this likely comes from a read error. This chain links TRBV5-1 with TRBJ1-6; D gene uncertain. Germline V CDR1 and CDR2: SGHRS, YFSETQ. V was trimmed by 1 base and J by 8 bases, leaving 10 bases between them. There are 14 residues in the CDR3. CDR3 DNA sequence: TGCGCCAGCAGCTTGACCGAAGCGGATTCACCCCTCCACTAT. Amino acid sequence: CASSLTEADSPLHY.

V gene TRBV28 combines with J gene TRBJ2-7, with 7 bases identical to TRBD2. CDR3 length equals 16 residues. The junction had 15 bases not matched to a gene; V was cut back by 10 bases and J by 0 bases. Germline V CDR1 and CDR2: MDHEN, SYDVKM. CDR3 sequence reads: CATSSRSSGTSYEQYF. DNA for the CDR3: TGTGCCACCAGCTCAAGATCTAGCGGTACCTCCTACGAGCAGTACTTC. Together with reference TRBV28 and TRBJ2-7, the CDR3 gives the full variable domain: DVKVTQSSRYLVKRTGEKVFLECVQDMDHENMFWYRQDPGLGLRLIYFSYDVKMKEKGDIPEGYSVSREKKERFSLILESASTNQTSMYLCATSSRSSGTSYEQYFGPGTRLTVT.

The gene calls are TRBV11-3 and TRBJ2-1; either TRBD1 or TRBD2 may fit D (6 bases each). V was pared by 5 bases and J by 8 bases, with 19 bases between. CDR1 is SGHNT and CDR2 is YENEEA in the germline V gene. The CDR3 is made up of 15 amino acids. Written as DNA, the CDR3 is TGTGCCAGCAGCCGACTAGGGGGGTGGGGGCATGAGCAGTTCTTC. Its translation: CASSRLGGWGHEQFF. Looking up the rest from reference TRBV11-3 and TRBJ2-1 gives the full variable domain: EAGVVQSPRYKIIEKKQPVAFWCNPISGHNTLYWYLQNLGQGPELLIRYENEEAVDDSQLPKDRFSAERLKGVDSTLKIQPAELGDSAVYLCASSRLGGWGHEQFFGPGTRLTVL.

V usage is TRBV4-2 and J usage is TRBJ2-7, with TRBD1 matching 10 bases. Germline lookup yields CDR1 LGHNA and CDR2 YNFKEQ. The V and J ends lost 6 bases and 6 bases, in that order; junction bases with no gene match: 20. This CDR3 has 18 amino acids. The DNA for the CDR3 is TGTGCCAGCAGTCAGGAACACCTAGGACAGGGGGGAGTGCGCGAGCAGTACTTC. It codes for CASSQEHLGQGGVREQYF.

To note about this clonotype: At one end the junction does not follow the germline gene, possibly because of a read error. This rearrangement joins TRBV5-1 to TRBJ2-1, with a weak D call TRBD2 (5 bases). Germline V gene lookup returns CDR1 SGHRS and CDR2 YFSETQ. There are 16 residues in the CDR3. CDR3 in amino acids: CANTPSPDYSYYEQFF. The CDR3 DNA reads TGCGCCAACACCCCGTCCCCAGACTATTCCTACTATGAGCAATTCTTC.

J is TRBJ2-3 and V is TRBV29-1, with TRBD2 as a possible D gene (6 bases). The germline V gene encodes CDR1 SQVTM and CDR2 ANQGSEA. CDR3 length: 16 amino acids. Trimming left V 7 bases short and J 8 bases short, with 28 bases between. The CDR3 sequence is CSASRANGSRLGTQYF. CDR3 coding DNA: TGCAGCGCCTCCCGGGCTAACGGGAGTAGATTAGGTACGCAGTATTTT.